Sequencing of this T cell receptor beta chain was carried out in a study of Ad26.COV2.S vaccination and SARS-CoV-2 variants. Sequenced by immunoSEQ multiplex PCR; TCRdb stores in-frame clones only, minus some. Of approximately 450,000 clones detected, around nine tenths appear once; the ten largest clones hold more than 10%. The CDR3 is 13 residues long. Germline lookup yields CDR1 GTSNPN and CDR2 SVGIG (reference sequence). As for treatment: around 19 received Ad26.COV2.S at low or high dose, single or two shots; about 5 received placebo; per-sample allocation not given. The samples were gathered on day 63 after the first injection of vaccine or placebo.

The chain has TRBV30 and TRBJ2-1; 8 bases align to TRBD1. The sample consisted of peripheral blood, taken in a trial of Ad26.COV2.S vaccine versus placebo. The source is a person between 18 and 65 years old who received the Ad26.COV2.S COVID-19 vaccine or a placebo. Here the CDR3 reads CARGQDSYNEQFF. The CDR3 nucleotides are TGTGCTCGGGGACAGGACTCCTACAATGAGCAGTTCTTC.